This TCR beta chain was retrieved from a study of CD8 T cells in ankylosing spondylitis. This clonotype was observed once. This CDR3 has 17 amino acids. Germline values: CDR1 DFQATT, CDR2 SNEGSKA (reference sequence). TCRdb reprocessed the 5' RACE reads via MiXCR and lists one record per CDR3 protein. The data show around 130,000 distinct CDR3 sequences, about a tenth seen once. The chain uses TRBV20-1 and TRBJ2-5, with TRBD2 matching 11 bases. What was sequenced was blood, either unsorted or a sorted T cell fraction (not recorded which). This TCR came from a male donor with ankylosing spondylitis or in good health (not recorded which). CDR3 DNA: TGCTGTGTTCCGGGACTAGCGGCGAGATTGTACCAAGAGACCCAGTACTTC. It yields the protein CCVPGLAARLYQETQYF.